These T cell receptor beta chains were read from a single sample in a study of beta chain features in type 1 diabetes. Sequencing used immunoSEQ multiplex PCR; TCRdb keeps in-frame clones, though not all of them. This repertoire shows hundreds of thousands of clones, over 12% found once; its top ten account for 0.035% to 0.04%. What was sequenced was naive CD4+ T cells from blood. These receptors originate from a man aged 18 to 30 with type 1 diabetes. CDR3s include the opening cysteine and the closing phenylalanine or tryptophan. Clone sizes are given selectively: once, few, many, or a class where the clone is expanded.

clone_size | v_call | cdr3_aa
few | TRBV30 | CAWSSRSDMGQYF
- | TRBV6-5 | CASSYSGGNEKLFF
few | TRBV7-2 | CASSSTYTDTQYF
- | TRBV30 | CAWSRLAGQSQTQYF
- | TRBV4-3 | CASSQDRSPYGYTF
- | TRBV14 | CASSPYRGLVTGELFF
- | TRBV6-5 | CASSYTETGYGYTF
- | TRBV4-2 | CASSHLSETQYF
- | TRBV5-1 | CASSPGLSGETQYF
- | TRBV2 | CASSEELAAHTGELFF
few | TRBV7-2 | CASSLTSTNTGELFF
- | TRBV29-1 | CSVEWSNLAGIFSYNEQFF
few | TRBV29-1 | CSVGDGGYTF
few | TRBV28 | CASSPDSYEQYF
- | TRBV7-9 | CASSFERGTSEAFF
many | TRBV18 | CASSLSYEQYF
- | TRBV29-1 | CSVEDRQVEQYF
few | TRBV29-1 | CSVDRVETQYF
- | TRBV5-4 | CASSTQGRGVSTDTQYF
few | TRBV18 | CASSRGEANEQFF
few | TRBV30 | CAWSAGQGGILPQHF
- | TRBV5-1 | CASSPLLTPNTEAFF
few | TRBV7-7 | CASSPGLAGPEDTQYF
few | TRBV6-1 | CASSARDRVHTEAFF
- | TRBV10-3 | CAAQPGINTEAFF
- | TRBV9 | CASSVGGDQETQYF
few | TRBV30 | CAWNRDGNTGELFF
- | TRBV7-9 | CASSLEARGSNTIYF
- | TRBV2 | CASKVGGDEAFF
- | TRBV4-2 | CASSQDWADEQYF
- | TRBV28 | CASSLRGLPTEAFF
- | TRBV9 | CASSVDGRAVQETQYF
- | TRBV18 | CASSPVEAVNTEAFF
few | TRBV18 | CASSPMGTSQETQYF
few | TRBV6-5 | CASSSRTFTVETQYF
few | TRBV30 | CAWSPGLAGRGTQYF
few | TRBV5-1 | CASSSDGRAYEQYF
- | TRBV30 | CAWNAGRSGNEQFF
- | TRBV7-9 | CASSPGLAGVNEQFF
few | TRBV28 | CASSPSSAQYYGYTF
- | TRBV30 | CAWSVQGANVLTF
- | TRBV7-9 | CASSPLRGVDTQYF
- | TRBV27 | CASTDSGTGGSYTF
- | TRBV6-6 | CASSSGDSSYEQYF
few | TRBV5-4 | CASSPQRGVGPDTQYF
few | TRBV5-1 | CASSLVAGGRGYNEQFF
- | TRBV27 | CASSLGETQYF
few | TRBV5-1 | CASRGYTLAYEQYF
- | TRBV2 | CASSGDRLQETQYF
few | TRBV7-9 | CASSLSKFVAFF
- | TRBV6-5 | CASHGMGRQFF
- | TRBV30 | CAWSVRSGGANTGELFF
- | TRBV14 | CASSPFSSNEQFF
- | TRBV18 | CASSPLPTGANSPLHF
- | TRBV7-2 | CASSLAATDTQYF
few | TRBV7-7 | CASSPTAVNKQYF
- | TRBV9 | CASSVEGYYGYTF
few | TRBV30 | CAWSGGTGYVETQYF
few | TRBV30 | CACSLNYGYTF